A single sample gave rise to the 4 T cell receptor beta chains below, sequenced in a study of blood T cell repertoires in COVID-19. Assay: immunoSEQ multiplex PCR; the TCRdb copy retains only in-frame clones and omits some. The table lists more than 120,000 clones, over 65% of them singletons, with roughly 4.4% in the top ten. Sequencing used peripheral blood. The receptors originated from a human donor in a cohort sampled during active COVID-19.

DNA of the CDR3: TGTGCCAGCAGGGGCGACAGGACTAACTATGGCTACACCTTC. Amino acid sequence: CASRGDRTNYGYTF. This sequence joins TRBV2 and TRBJ1-2; the D gene is possibly TRBD1 (6 bases). The CDR3 runs to 14 residues. Trimming pared 6 bases from V and 0 bases from J, leaving 11 bases between. Germline values: CDR1 SNHLY, CDR2 FYNNEI.

J is TRBJ1-4 and V is TRBV5-6; D is perhaps TRBD1 (5 bases). CDR3 length: 15 residues. Per germline, CDR1 SGHDT and CDR2 YYEEEE. Trimming took 0 bases from V and 5 from J, leaving 11 bases between them. CDR3 sequence (DNA): TGTGCCAGCAGCTTGGCAGGGTGGCAGAATGAAAAACTGTTTTTT. Residues: CASSLAGWQNEKLFF.

J is TRBJ2-3 and V is TRBV7-8, with a possible D match to TRBD2 (5 bases). This CDR3 is 14 amino acids long. The germline V gene has CDR1 SGHVS and CDR2 FQNEAQ. V was pared by 3 bases and J by 5 bases, with 12 bases between. CDR3 bases: TGTGCCAGCAGCTTTAGGGAGATCCAAGATACGCAGTATTTT. Translating it yields CASSFREIQDTQYF.

The rearrangement links TRBV28 to TRBJ2-2; weak D call: TRBD1 (5 bases). The CDR3 contains 14 residues. V was shortened by 3 bases and J by 1 base, with 6 bases between the two germline ends. CDR1 and CDR2 (germline): MDHEN, SYDVKM. For the CDR3, the DNA is TGTGCCAGCAGTTTCGGACAGAACACCGGGGAGCTGTTTTTT. Its protein is CASSFGQNTGELFF. The variable domain in full, completed from reference TRBV28 and TRBJ2-2, reads DVKVTQSSRYLVKRTGEKVFLECVQDMDHENMFWYRQDPGLGLRLIYFSYDVKMKEKGDIPEGYSVSREKKERFSLILESASTNQTSMYLCASSFGQNTGELFFGEGSRLTVL.